This is a list of T cell receptor beta chains from one sample in a study of shared clonotypes between healthy human individuals. The method was immunoSEQ multiplex PCR; TCRdb's version includes in-frame clones alone and lacks a portion of them. This table holds approximately 600,000 clones, about 95% found once. The specimen was naive CD8+ T cells sorted from blood. The receptors stem from a woman in her twenties or thirties in good health. Each CDR3 is given with its conserved first and last residue. D genes are given only for firm matches. For some rows the clone size is stated as once, few or many, or as a class when expanded; others skip it.

>-|TRBJ2-7|TRBV15|-
TGTGCCACCAGCAGCGATGGGGGTTACGAGCAGTACTTC
CATSSDGGYEQYF
>-|TRBJ1-1|TRBV4-1|-
TGCGCCAGCAGCCAACCCGGGAGGGGTGAAGCTTTCTTT
CASSQPGRGEAFF
>-|TRBJ2-1|TRBV13|TRBD1
TGTGCCAGCAGCTGGGGGACAGACGGGGCTTCCTACAATGAGCAGTTCTTC
CASSWGTDGASYNEQFF
>-|TRBJ1-1|TRBV2|-
TGTGCCAGCAGTGAAAGTATGGCAGGGGACACTGAAGCTTTCTTT
CASSESMAGDTEAFF
>-|TRBJ2-7|TRBV28|-
TGTGCCAGCAGTTTCGGACTGAGCTACGAGCAGTACTTC
CASSFGLSYEQYF
>-|TRBJ2-7|TRBV7-9|-
TGTGCCAGCAGCCCAGATGGGGGTGGAACCTACGAGCAGTACTTC
CASSPDGGGTYEQYF
>-|TRBJ1-5|TRBV6-1|-
TGTGCCAGCAGTGACTATGACGGTAGCAATCAGCCCCAGCATTTT
CASSDYDGSNQPQHF
>-|TRBJ2-1|TRBV21-1|-
TGTGCCACGACTACGGGACTTCCTCCCAATGAGCAGTTCTTC
CATTTGLPPNEQFF
>-|TRBJ2-5|TRBV7-9|TRBD2
TGTGCCAGCAGACCACTAGCGGAGACCCAGTACTTC
CASRPLAETQYF
>-|TRBJ2-1|TRBV4-1|-
TGCGCCAGCAGCCAAGACTCCAGCGTCCTCTACAATGAGCAGTTCTTC
CASSQDSSVLYNEQFF
>-|TRBJ2-7|TRBV29-1|-
TGCAGCGTTGAAGAGCGGACATTTTATACCTACGAGCAGTACTTC
CSVEERTFYTYEQYF
>-|TRBJ2-3|TRBV28|-
TGTGCCAGCCGGCCAGGCACAGATACGCAGTATTTT
CASRPGTDTQYF
>-|TRBJ2-7|TRBV5-6|-
TGTGCCAGCAGCTTGGGGCCGGGAACCTACGAGCAGTACTTC
CASSLGPGTYEQYF
>-|TRBJ2-4|TRBV28|TRBD2
TGTGCCAGCAGTTTAATGCTAGCGGGAGTGAGGAACATTCAGTACTTC
CASSLMLAGVRNIQYF
>-|TRBJ2-7|TRBV19|-
TGTGCCAGTAGTATGTATGGCGGGACCTACGAGCAGTACTTC
CASSMYGGTYEQYF
>-|TRBJ1-2|TRBV6-5|-
TGTGCCAGCAGTTACTCCCCAGGGAATTATGGCTACACCTTC
CASSYSPGNYGYTF
>-|TRBJ2-7|TRBV7-9|-
TGTGCCAGCAGCTCGAATAGTCTCGGGGAGCAGTACTTC
CASSSNSLGEQYF
>-|TRBJ2-2|TRBV7-2|-
TGTGCCAGCAGCTTTACTTTTCACAAGAACACCGGGGAGCTGTTTTTT
CASSFTFHKNTGELFF
>once|TRBJ2-3|TRBV19|-
TGTGCCAGTAGTACAGGCAGGGGAATAGATACGCAGTATTTT
CASSTGRGIDTQYF
>once|TRBJ2-7|TRBV6-1|TRBD1
TGTGCCAGCAGCGGACAGGGGGCTGTCAACTTC
CASSGQGAVNF
>-|TRBJ2-2|TRBV2|TRBD2
TGTGCCAGCAGTGAAGCGATTGGGACTAGGGTCCCCACCGGGGAGCTGTTTTTT
CASSEAIGTRVPTGELFF
>-|TRBJ2-7|TRBV28|-
TGTGCCAGCACCGTGGGGCAGACCTACGAGCAGTACTTC
CASTVGQTYEQYF
>-|TRBJ2-3|TRBV9|TRBD2
TGTGCCAGCAGCGGAGCGGGAGGGCCAGCAGATACGCAGTATTTT
CASSGAGGPADTQYF
>-|TRBJ2-1|TRBV11-2|-
TGTGCCAGCAGCTTAGCAGGGACCCTTAATGAGCAGTTCTTC
CASSLAGTLNEQFF
>-|TRBJ2-5|TRBV27|TRBD2
TGTGCCAGCAGTTTAGCTAGCGGGAGTATTTTGTCTTGGGAGACCCAGTACTTC
CASSLASGSILSWETQYF
>-|TRBJ2-7|TRBV5-6|-
TGTGCCAGCAGCCCGACGGGTCACTCCTACGAGCAGTACTTC
CASSPTGHSYEQYF
>-|TRBJ2-3|TRBV2|-
TGTGCCAGCAGTGACGATACGCAGTATTTT
CASSDDTQYF
>-|TRBJ2-7|TRBV5-1|-
TGCGCCAGCAGGAGGACAAGGAGCTCCTACGAGCAGTACTTC
CASRRTRSSYEQYF
>-|TRBJ2-5|TRBV5-4|TRBD2
TGTGCCAGCAGCTCTACGGCGGGAGGGCCGGAGACCCAGTACTTC
CASSSTAGGPETQYF
>-|TRBJ2-1|TRBV9|-
TGTGCCAGCAGCGTAGCTTTGTCTACCTCCTACAATGAGCAGTTCTTC
CASSVALSTSYNEQFF
>-|TRBJ1-2|TRBV6-1|-
TGTGCCAGCAGTGAAGTGTTTTTTAGAGGACCGCAGGGAGATGGCTACACCTTC
CASSEVFFRGPQGDGYTF
>-|TRBJ2-7|TRBV6-5|TRBD1
TGTGCCAGCAGCGGCGACAGGGGAAAGTACTACGAGCAGTACTTC
CASSGDRGKYYEQYF
>-|TRBJ2-7|TRBV4-1|TRBD1
TGCGCCAGCAGCCAAGATTTTTTAGGGGGCCCCACTCCTACCTACGAGCAGTACTTC
CASSQDFLGGPTPTYEQYF
>-|TRBJ2-6|TRBV28|-
TGTGCCAGCAGTCCAGCCTACAGGACTGGGGCCAACGTCCTGACTTTC
CASSPAYRTGANVLTF
>-|TRBJ2-6|TRBV13|-
TGTGCCAGTGTACTTGCCGCTTGGGATTCCGGGGCCAACGTCCTGACTTTC
CASVLAAWDSGANVLTF
>-|TRBJ1-5|TRBV9|-
TGTGCCAGCAGCCCGGGGGGAAATCAGCCCCAGCATTTT
CASSPGGNQPQHF
>-|TRBJ2-7|TRBV7-2|-
TGTGCCAGCAGCTTAGCTAGGTGGCCTGAGGACGAGCAGTACTTC
CASSLARWPEDEQYF
>-|TRBJ1-1|TRBV2|-
TGTGCCAGCAGGGCAGGGACGCGGGGGGTAGCTGAAGCTTTCTTT
CASRAGTRGVAEAFF
>-|TRBJ2-7|TRBV27|TRBD1
TGTGCCAGCAGTTATTTCCAGGGGGCCTACGAGCAGTACTTC
CASSYFQGAYEQYF
>-|TRBJ2-7|TRBV27|-
TGTGCCAGCAGTTTTGCCGGCGGGGCTAGCTCCTACGAGCAGTACTTC
CASSFAGGASSYEQYF
>-|TRBJ2-1|TRBV27|-
TGTGCCAGCAGTCCCAGGGGCTCCTACAATGAGCAGTTCTTC
CASSPRGSYNEQFF